The rows below give T cell receptor beta chains drawn from one sample of a study of blood T cell repertoires in COVID-19. Some clones are missing from TCRdb's copy, which holds only in-frame ones; the method was immunoSEQ multiplex PCR. Of 150,000 to 200,000 clones in the sample, 80% to 90% are singletons; the top ten hold roughly 2%. The sequenced material came from peripheral blood. The receptors come from a man aged 18 to 35 who had recovered from COVID-19. CDR3s include the opening cysteine and the closing phenylalanine or tryptophan. D genes are given only for firm matches. The size field is filled for only some rows; it gives once, few, many or a size class.

.,.,TRBJ2-7,TRBV3-1/TRBV3-2,CASSQEIGVRTYEQYF,TGTGCCAGCAGCCAAGAGATCGGGGTAAGAACCTACGAGCAGTACTTC
.,.,TRBJ2-3,TRBV4-2,CASSQGGAAGTDTQYF,TGTGCCAGCAGCCAAGGCGGAGCGGCCGGCACAGATACGCAGTATTTT
.,.,TRBJ1-2,TRBV4-3,CASSHLDGQNLYGYTF,TGCGCCAGCAGCCACCTAGATGGACAGAACTTATATGGCTACACCTTC
.,.,TRBJ2-3,TRBV7-3,CASSPRDPSPGTQYF,TGTGCCAGCAGCCCCAGAGACCCTAGCCCGGGTACGCAGTATTTT
.,TRBD1,TRBJ1-1,TRBV29-1,CSAQTGESTEAFF,TGCAGCGCTCAGACAGGGGAGAGCACTGAAGCTTTCTTT
.,.,TRBJ2-1,TRBV7-3,CASSLLGAEQFF,TGTGCCAGCAGCTTATTGGGGGCCGAGCAGTTCTTC
.,TRBD2,TRBJ2-1,TRBV11-2,CASSLKVGGLHNEQFF,TGTGCCAGCAGCTTAAAGGTGGGAGGGCTACACAATGAGCAGTTCTTC
.,TRBD2,TRBJ2-3,TRBV19,CASRSGTDTQYF,TGTGCCAGCCGTAGCGGGACAGATACGCAGTATTTT
.,TRBD2,TRBJ2-1,TRBV7-3,CASSLFPSGASGSWFEQFF,TGTGCCAGCAGCTTATTCCCCAGTGGGGCTAGCGGGAGTTGGTTTGAGCAGTTCTTC
.,.,TRBJ2-3,TRBV6-2/TRBV6-3,CASSSGTLATDTQYF,TGTGCCAGCAGTTCCGGGACACTGGCCACAGATACGCAGTATTTT
once,TRBD1,TRBJ2-1,TRBV9,CASSPDRVKSYNEQFF,TGTGCCAGCAGCCCTGACAGGGTAAAATCCTACAATGAGCAGTTCTTC
.,TRBD1,TRBJ2-2,TRBV6-6,CASSPGTGYTGELFF,TGTGCCAGCAGCCCCGGGACAGGCTACACCGGGGAGCTGTTTTTT
.,.,TRBJ1-1,TRBV11-1,CASSRGNRLNTEAFF,TGTGCCAGCAGCCGCGGGAACAGATTGAACACTGAAGCTTTCTTT
.,.,TRBJ1-1,TRBV5-1,CASSVNSNTEAFF,TGCGCCAGCAGCGTTAACTCTAACACTGAAGCTTTCTTT
.,.,TRBJ1-1,TRBV27,CASRPGRNTEAFF,TGTGCCAGCAGACCCGGGAGAAACACTGAAGCTTTCTTT
.,.,TRBJ2-1,TRBV4-3,CASSSERSSYNEQFF,TGCGCCAGCAGCTCTGAGCGGAGCTCCTACAATGAGCAGTTCTTC